The text below deals with one T cell receptor (beta chain). What this receptor recognizes is not known. No base quality information exists; no much larger clone differs at one position. The CDR3 regions of human TCRbeta chains were subjected to immunosequencing. As for the authors' bioinformatics: TCRs in the repertoires were compared against a reference library of SARS-CoV-2-specific TCRs that had been generated with the MIRA antigen-specificity platform. Breadth was defined as the fraction of unique TCRs that were SARS-CoV-2-associated. Depth was defined as the fraction of total T cells that were SARS-CoV-2-associated. Each spike-specific TCR was assigned to its reactive spike region and to a CD4 or CD8 class using the MIRA data. Log10-transformed breadth and depth values were compared by one-way ANOVA with Sidak's multiple comparisons tests. In its TCRdb copy, this immuneACCESS table keeps in-frame sequences only and misses some clones. Where compared with another copy, unresolved V genes explain less than half of these, and the others have no known cause. V, J and clone size reflect that table, while D and trimming were determined from the DNA. Within this sample are about 120,000 clones, with roughly 91% of them counted one time only. The ten largest account for approximately 3.4% of the sample.

From cysteine to phenylalanine, the CDR3 is 19 amino acids long. The sequence is cut down to CDR3 DNA, 57 bases in frame from base 1. The germline V gene yields SGHDN for CDR1 and FVKESK for CDR2. The junction shows trimming of 0 bases on V and 2 bases on J, and the gene matches do not reach 5 bases of it. The time point label corresponds to: about 28 days (+/-7) after the second vaccine dose. AZD1222 recipients whose second dose came at about 4 weeks and those whose second dose came at about 12 weeks were combined into one group, since spike-specific TCR depth and breadth did not differ between the two schedules. The vaccinee samples were drawn from two UK trials, COV001 and COV002, one of which was a single-blind randomized controlled phase 2/3 trial testing AZD1222 (ChAdOx1 nCoV-19) in healthy adults. For TCRbeta chain sequencing, PBMC samples from trial participants were taken at day 0 and at day 28 after the second dose.

The source of the sample is a study of T cell responses to AZD1222 COVID-19 vaccine (dated by TCRdb to 2020 to 2022). Regarding the research as a whole: TCR sequencing covered approximately 230 trial participants: 200 to 220 given two doses of AZD1222 and approximately 26 given two doses of MenACWY control vaccine. Trial participants were enrolled by age into subgroups of 18-55, 56-69 and 70-plus years, and around 150, 28 and 57 TCR-sequenced participants, respectively, were included in these subgroups.

The research as a whole found: The whole spike protein was spanned by vaccine-associated CD4 TCRs, and dominant responses were seen in regions 160-218 and 743-854. Because no day 14 peak-response samples were available, repertoires were characterized only after the peak T cell response. Participants were mostly white British and included more females than males, and it was suggested by the authors that clonal diversity may have been underestimated. The 56-69-year group was small, and its depth increase did not reach significance, likely because of low power. Conclusions about previously exposed vaccinees are limited, since just five or six AZD1222 recipients were seropositive for SARS-CoV-2 at baseline. A significant rise in spike-specific TCR breadth and depth was observed after two AZD1222 doses relative to day 0 and relative to MenACWY recipients. Nearly half of unique spike-specific TCRs reportedly recognized epitopes outside regions mutated in the B.1.351 and B.1.1.7 variants.

Specimen: peripheral blood, collected 28 days after the second AZD1222 dose. The sequence links TRBV14 to TRBJ2-2; 14 junctional bases match TRBD2. The TCR was taken from an adult who received the AZD1222 COVID-19 vaccine. The DNA sequence is TGTGCCAGCAGCCAAGATACGGGACTAGCGGGGGAAAACACCGGGGAGCTGTTTTTT. This encodes CASSQDTGLAGENTGELFF.